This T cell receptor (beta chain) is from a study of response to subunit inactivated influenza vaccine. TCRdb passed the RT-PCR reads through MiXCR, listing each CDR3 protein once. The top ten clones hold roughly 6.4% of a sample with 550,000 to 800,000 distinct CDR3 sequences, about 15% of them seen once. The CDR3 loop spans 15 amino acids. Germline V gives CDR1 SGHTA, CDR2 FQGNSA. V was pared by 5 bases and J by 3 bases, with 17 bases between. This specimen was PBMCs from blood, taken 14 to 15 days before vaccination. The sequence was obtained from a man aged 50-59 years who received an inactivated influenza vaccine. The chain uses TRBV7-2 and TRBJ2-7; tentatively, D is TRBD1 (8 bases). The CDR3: CASSLLGGTGYEQYF. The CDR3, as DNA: TGTGCCAGCAGCCTGTTGGGGGGGACAGGCTACGAGCAGTACTTC. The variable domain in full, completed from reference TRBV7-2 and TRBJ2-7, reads GAGVSQSPSNKVTEKGKDVELRCDPISGHTALYWYRQSLGQGLEFLIYFQGNSAPDKSGLPSDRFSAERTGGSVSTLTIQRTQQEDSAVYLCASSLLGGTGYEQYFGPGTRLTVT.